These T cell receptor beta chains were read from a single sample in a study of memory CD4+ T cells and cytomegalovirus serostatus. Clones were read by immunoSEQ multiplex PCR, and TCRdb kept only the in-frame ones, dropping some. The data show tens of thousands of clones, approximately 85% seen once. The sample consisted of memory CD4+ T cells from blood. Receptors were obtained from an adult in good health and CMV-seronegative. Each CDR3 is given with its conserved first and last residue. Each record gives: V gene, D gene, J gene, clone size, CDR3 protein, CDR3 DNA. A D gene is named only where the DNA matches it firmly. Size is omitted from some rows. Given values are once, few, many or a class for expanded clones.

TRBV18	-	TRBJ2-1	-	CASSPGYNEQFF	TGTGCCAGCTCACCAGGGTACAATGAGCAGTTCTTC
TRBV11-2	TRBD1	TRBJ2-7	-	CASSRDRGREQYF	TGTGCCAGCAGCCGGGACAGGGGCAGGGAGCAGTACTTC
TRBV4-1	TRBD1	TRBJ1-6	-	CASSQVTGPGSPLHF	TGCGCCAGCAGCCAAGTGACAGGGCCAGGGTCACCCCTCCACTTT
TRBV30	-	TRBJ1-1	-	CAWRKTGMNTEAFF	TGTGCCTGGAGAAAAACAGGGATGAACACTGAAGCTTTCTTT
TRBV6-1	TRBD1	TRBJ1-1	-	CASWTGGLVTEAFF	TGTGCCAGTTGGACAGGGGGCTTGGTCACTGAAGCTTTCTTT
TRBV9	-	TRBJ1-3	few	CASSAGSGNTIYF	TGTGCCAGCAGCGCCGGCTCTGGAAACACCATATATTTT
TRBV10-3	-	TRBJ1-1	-	CAISESVGHRNTEAFF	TGTGCCATCAGTGAGTCCGTTGGACACAGGAACACTGAAGCTTTCTTT
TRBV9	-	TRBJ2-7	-	CASSVGGTWDGDEQYF	TGTGCCAGCAGCGTAGGCGGGACCTGGGACGGGGACGAGCAGTACTTC
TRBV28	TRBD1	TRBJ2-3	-	CASSSGGADTQYF	TGTGCCAGCAGTTCAGGGGGCGCAGATACGCAGTATTTT
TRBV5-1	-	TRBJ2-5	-	CASSFLGGAGETQYF	TGCGCCAGCAGCTTTCTCGGGGGCGCTGGGGAGACCCAGTACTTC
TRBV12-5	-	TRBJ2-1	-	CASARRGSGPNNEQFF	TGTGCTAGTGCCAGAAGGGGTTCGGGACCAAACAATGAGCAGTTCTTC
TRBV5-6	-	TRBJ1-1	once	CASSFWASTEAFF	TGTGCCAGCAGCTTTTGGGCCTCCACTGAAGCTTTCTTT
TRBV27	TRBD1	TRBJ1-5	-	CASSSVYRDRGDQPQHF	TGTGCCAGCAGCAGCGTCTACCGGGACAGGGGGGATCAGCCCCAGCATTTT
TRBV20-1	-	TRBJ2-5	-	CSAMPQETQYF	TGCAGTGCCATGCCTCAAGAGACCCAGTACTTC
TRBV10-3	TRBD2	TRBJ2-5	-	CAISGSGGAQETQYF	TGTGCCATCAGTGGGAGCGGGGGAGCCCAAGAGACCCAGTACTTC
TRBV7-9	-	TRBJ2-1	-	CASSSPVTNGEQFF	TGTGCCAGCAGCTCTCCGGTAACGAATGGAGAGCAGTTCTTC
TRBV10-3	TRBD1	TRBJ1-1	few	CAISAWDRGTNTEAFF	TGTGCCATCAGTGCGTGGGACAGGGGGACCAACACTGAAGCTTTCTTT
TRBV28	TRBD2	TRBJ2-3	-	CASSHSTSGPDTQYF	TGTGCCAGCAGCCACTCGACTAGCGGGCCAGATACGCAGTATTTT
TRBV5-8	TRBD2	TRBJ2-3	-	CASTRGRGGHLDTQYF	TGTGCCAGCACCCGGGGGCGGGGGGGCCATTTAGATACGCAGTATTTT
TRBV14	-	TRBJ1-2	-	CASSQSRQIYGYTF	TGTGCCAGCAGCCAGTCCAGACAGATTTATGGCTACACCTTC
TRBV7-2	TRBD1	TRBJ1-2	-	CASSQRRGGGYTF	TGTGCCAGCAGCCAGCGCAGGGGGGGTGGCTACACCTTC
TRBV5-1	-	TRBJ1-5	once	CASSLAPNSNQPQHF	TGCGCCAGCAGCTTGGCTCCGAATAGCAATCAGCCCCAGCATTTT
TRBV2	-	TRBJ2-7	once	CASSPDSYYEQYF	TGTGCCAGCAGCCCGGACAGTTACTACGAGCAGTACTTC
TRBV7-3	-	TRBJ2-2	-	CASSPKGRNTGELFF	TGTGCCAGCAGCCCGAAGGGACGGAACACCGGGGAGCTGTTTTTT
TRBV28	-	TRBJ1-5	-	CASSLWSPERNQPQHF	TGTGCCAGCAGTTTATGGTCCCCAGAACGCAATCAGCCCCAGCATTTT